Included here is one T cell receptor (beta chain) sequence, with context. Its antigen is unknown. The germline CDR1 and CDR2 sequences are SGHAT and FQNNGV. CDR3 length: 15 amino acids. The ends were cut back, 0 bases at V and 4 bases at J, with 10 bases in the middle. Repertoires were generated with immunoSEQ multiplex PCR, while TCRdb's copy carries only in-frame clones and drops some. Of roughly 120,000 clones in the sample, roughly nine tenths were seen once. The sample comes from a study of Tregs in tolerant kidney transplant recipients. Overall study results and limits: Biological reproducibility was not directly addressed in this study. Findings come from small patient numbers and require larger validation.

Sequencing input: CD4+ T cells from blood. The chain uses TRBV11-2 and TRBJ2-4; possible D gene TRBD1, 6 bases. This receptor was obtained from a human donor in good health. DNA of the CDR3: TGTGCCAGCAGCTTAGAGGACAGTTTAAAAAACATTCAGTACTTC. Its protein is CASSLEDSLKNIQYF.